This T cell receptor (beta chain) appears in the sequencing data of a study of blood T cell repertoires in COVID-19. Study information: Sites across the United States, Italy and Spain contributed samples from acute and convalescent COVID-19. T cells, B-cell-depleted T cells, or PBMCs supplied cDNA or gDNA.

This CDR3 is 14 amino acids long. The protocol was immunoSEQ multiplex PCR, while the TCRdb copy is restricted to in-frame clones and leaves out a portion. This sample has 65,000 to 80,000 clones; over 85% occur once, and the top ten carry 8% to 10%. The TCR was taken from a human donor in a cohort sampled during active COVID-19. Sample: peripheral blood. The rearrangement joins TRBV12-2 to TRBJ2-5; the tabulated D call, TRBD2, remains unverified against the DNA. TRBV12-2 is flagged as a pseudogene. The CDR3 is CASRLECAKETQYF. The DNA of the CDR3 is TGTGCAAGTCGCTTAGAATGCGCCAAAGAGACCCAGTACTTC.